This T cell receptor beta chain was sequenced during a study of cytomegalovirus exposure and HLA in healthy donors. Study in general: Genotyping showed 81% of some 400 donors falling in the Caucasian-associated ancestry cluster. Study-wide points: In a later analysis, a missense DCLRE1C variant was linked to TCR beta V- and J-gene trimming. Later work showed greater clonal expansion in HLA-associated TCR beta chains than in equally common others.

Vbeta (60) and Jbeta (13) primers were used in the PCR. Some clones are missing from TCRdb's copy, which holds only in-frame ones; the method was immunoSEQ multiplex PCR. The table has about 120,000 clones, approximately 9.4% seen once. As to this clone: Its cognate antigen is unknown.

Specimen: PBMCs. The clonotype comes from a man under 40 in good health and CMV-seronegative.

The CDR3 DNA reads as TGCGCCAGCAGCTGGGACAGTTCGTCGAACACTGAAGCTTTCTTT. This encodes CASSWDSSSNTEAFF. J is TRBJ1-1 and V is TRBV5-1; 7 nucleotides align to TRBD1. The CDR3 has 15 residues. Trimming took 3 bases from V and 1 from J; bases not matched to a gene: 6. CDR1 SGHRS and CDR2 YFSETQ come from the germline V gene.